Below are 9 T cell receptor beta chains sequenced from a single sample in a study of T cell repertoires in cytomegalovirus infection (dated by TCRdb to the late 2010s). Sequenced on an Illumina HiSeq 1500. TCRdb applied fastp at Q25 and MiXCR to the public reads, then kept only in-frame beta chains. When rows share a CDR3 protein, they turn into one entry using the most common DNA and genes. The sample includes 290,000 or so distinct CDR3 sequences, with roughly a tenth observed a single time. Together, the top ten hold more than 2.5% of the sample. Source material: PBMCs. These TCRs come from a human donor in good health (CMV status not recorded). Some clones in this sample may be carry-over from other donors' samples.

This clonotype occurred a few times. The chain links TRBV3-1 to TRBJ2-3, with 8 bases that match TRBD1. CDR1 is LGHDT, CDR2 YNNKEL, per germline (reference sequence). J gave up 6 bases and V 1 base, and 6 bases lay outside the gene matches. The length of the CDR3 is 15 residues. CDR3: CASSQVGQEQDTQYF. The CDR3 nucleotides read TGTGCCAGCAGCCAAGTGGGACAGGAGCAGGATACGCAGTATTTT.

This clonotype has a count of ten or more. The J gene is TRBJ2-1, the V gene TRBV4-1; 12 bases are shared with TRBD2. Germline V lookup: CDR1 MGHRA, CDR2 YSYEKL. V was clipped by 0 bases and J by 2 bases; unmatched bases: 2. CDR3 size: 17 residues. Written as DNA, the CDR3 is TGCGCCAGCAGCCAAGACCTAGCGGGGGGGCCCTACAATGAGCAGTTCTTC. This encodes CASSQDLAGGPYNEQFF.

This clonotype was seen many times. The chain employs TRBV12-5 and TRBJ1-6; D uncertain. Germline V gene sequence: CDR1 LGHNT, CDR2 FRNRAP. V shed 1 base and J shed 8 bases, with 12 bases lying between them. CDR3 size: 15 residues. The CDR3 coding sequence is TGTGCTAGTGGTTTGGGAGTTAGTTCGGATTCACCCCTCCACTTT. Translation: CASGLGVSSDSPLHF.

This clonotype was detected many times. The chain recombines TRBV10-3 with TRBJ1-1; D is perhaps TRBD1 (5 bases). V was clipped by 5 bases and J by 5 bases, with 15 bases between them. This CDR3 has 14 amino acids. The germline CDR1 and CDR2 sequences are ENHRY and SYGVKD. The CDR3 region has the DNA TGTGCCATCAGTTCGACAGCATTGGGGACTGAAGCTTTCTTT. As protein: CAISSTALGTEAFF.

This sequence joins TRBV29-1 and TRBJ1-2, with D maybe TRBD1 (5 bases). This CDR3 spans 12 amino acids. The V gene lost 7 bases and the J gene lost 2 bases, with 11 bases spanning the gap. Germline V gene sequence: CDR1 SQVTM, CDR2 ANQGSEA. The CDR3 DNA is TGCAGCGGAGGGGAAGGGAACTATGGCTACACCTTC. Its protein product is CSGGEGNYGYTF.

This clonotype was picked up a small number of times. The chain couples TRBV19 to TRBJ1-1; 9 bases match TRBD1. The junction had 5 bases not matched to a gene; V was cut back by 1 base and J by 2 bases. Germline V CDR1 and CDR2: LNHDA, SQIVND (reference sequence). This CDR3 is built from 16 residues. Here the CDR3 reads CASSIGPGQGNTEAFF. For the CDR3, the DNA is TGTGCCAGTAGTATAGGACCGGGACAGGGCAACACTGAAGCTTTCTTT.

This clonotype has just a few counts. The rearrangement joins TRBV15 to TRBJ2-2, with D perhaps given as TRBD1 or TRBD2 (5 bases each). The CDR3 extends over 13 amino acids. Trimming stripped 10 bases from V and 1 base from J, with 10 bases between. CDR1 and CDR2 (germline): LNHNV, YYDKDF (reference sequence). DNA of the CDR3: TGTGCCATCGGGACGGTGAACACCGGGGAGCTGTTTTTT. It translates to CAIGTVNTGELFF.

This clonotype has a count of ten or more. The CDR3, as DNA: TGTGCCAGCAGTTACTCAGAGAACACTGAAGCTTTCTTT. This translates into CASSYSENTEAFF. The J gene is TRBJ1-1, the V gene TRBV12-3 or TRBV12-4; the D is unclear. The CDR3 has 13 residues. Trimming removed 4 bases from V and 1 base from J, with 7 bases in between.

This clonotype was observed a handful of times. The chain carries TRBV28 and TRBJ2-3; D not resolved. Deletions cut 5 bases from V and 6 bases from J, with 18 bases between. The CDR3 length is 15 residues. Germline CDR1 reads MDHEN; CDR2 reads SYDVKM. CDR3 loop: CASSPYLILSDTQYF. Here the CDR3 DNA reads TGTGCCAGCAGTCCGTACTTGATACTAAGCGATACGCAGTATTTT.